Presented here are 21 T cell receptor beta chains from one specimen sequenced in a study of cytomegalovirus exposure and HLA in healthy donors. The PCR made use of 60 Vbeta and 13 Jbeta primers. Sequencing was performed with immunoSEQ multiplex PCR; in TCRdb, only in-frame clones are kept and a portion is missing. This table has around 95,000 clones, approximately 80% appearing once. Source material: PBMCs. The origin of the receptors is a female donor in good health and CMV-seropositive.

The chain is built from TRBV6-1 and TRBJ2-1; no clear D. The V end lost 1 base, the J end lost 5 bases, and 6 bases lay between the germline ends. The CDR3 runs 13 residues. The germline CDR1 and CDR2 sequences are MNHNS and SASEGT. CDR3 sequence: CASSEGPDNEQFF. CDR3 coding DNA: TGTGCCAGCAGTGAAGGGCCCGACAATGAGCAGTTCTTC.

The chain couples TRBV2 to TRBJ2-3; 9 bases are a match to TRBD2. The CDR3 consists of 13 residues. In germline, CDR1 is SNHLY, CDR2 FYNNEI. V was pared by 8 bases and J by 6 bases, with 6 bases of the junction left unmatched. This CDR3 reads CASRREGPDTQYF. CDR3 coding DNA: TGTGCCAGCCGGCGGGAGGGCCCTGATACGCAGTATTTT.

The chain's CDR3 is CASSRDRGRPFNYGYTF. CDR3 bases: TGTGCCAGTAGTAGAGACAGGGGGCGGCCCTTCAACTATGGCTACACCTTC. V gene TRBV19 combines with J gene TRBJ1-2, with 10 bases matching TRBD1. This CDR3 has 17 residues. The germline CDR1 and CDR2 sequences are LNHDA and SQIVND (reference sequence). Germline trimming cut 4 bases from V and 2 bases from J; bases unmatched to any gene: 10.

The CDR3 loop is CASSSGGEQYF. The CDR3 nucleotides read TGCGCCAGCAGCTCAGGGGGCGAGCAGTACTTC. The chain employs TRBV5-1 and TRBJ2-7; the match to TRBD1 covers 7 bases. Germline-derived CDR1 and CDR2 are SGHRS and YFSETQ. This CDR3 comprises 11 residues. Trimming cost V 3 bases and J 6 bases; bases outside gene matches: 0.

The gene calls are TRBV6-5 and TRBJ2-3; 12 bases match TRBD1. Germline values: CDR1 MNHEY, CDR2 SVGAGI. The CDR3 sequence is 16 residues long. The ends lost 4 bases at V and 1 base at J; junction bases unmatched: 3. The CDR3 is CASSWDRGRGTDTQYF. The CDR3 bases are TGTGCCAGCAGTTGGGACAGGGGGCGCGGCACAGATACGCAGTATTTT.

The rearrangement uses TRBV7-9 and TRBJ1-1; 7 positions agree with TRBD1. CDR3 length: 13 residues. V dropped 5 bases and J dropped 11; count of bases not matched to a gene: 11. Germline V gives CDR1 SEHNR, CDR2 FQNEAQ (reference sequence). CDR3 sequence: CASSDRQGRAAFF. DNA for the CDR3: TGTGCCAGCAGCGACAGACAGGGACGGGCGGCTTTCTTT.

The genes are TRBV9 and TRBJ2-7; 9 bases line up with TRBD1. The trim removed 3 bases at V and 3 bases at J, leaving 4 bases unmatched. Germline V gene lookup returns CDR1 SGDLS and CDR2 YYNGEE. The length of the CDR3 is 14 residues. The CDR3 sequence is CASSAGGQGYEQYF. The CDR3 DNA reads TGTGCCAGCAGCGCCGGGGGACAGGGCTACGAGCAGTACTTC.

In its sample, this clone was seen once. For the CDR3, the DNA is TGCGCCAGCAGCCAAGATCCCCGGACATTTAGGAGCTCCTATAATTCACCCCTCCACTTT. This encodes CASSQDPRTFRSSYNSPLHF. The chain employs TRBV4-1 and TRBJ1-6; TRBD1 is a possible D gene (5 bases). CDR1 and CDR2 (germline): MGHRA, YSYEKL. The V end lost 0 bases, the J end lost 0 bases, and 18 bases lay between the germline ends. The CDR3 covers 20 residues.

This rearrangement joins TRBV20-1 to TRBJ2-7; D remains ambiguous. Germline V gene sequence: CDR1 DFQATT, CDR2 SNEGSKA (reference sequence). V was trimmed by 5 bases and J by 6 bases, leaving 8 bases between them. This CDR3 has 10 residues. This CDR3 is CSAPLSEQYF. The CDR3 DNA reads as TGCAGTGCTCCTCTTTCCGAGCAGTACTTC.

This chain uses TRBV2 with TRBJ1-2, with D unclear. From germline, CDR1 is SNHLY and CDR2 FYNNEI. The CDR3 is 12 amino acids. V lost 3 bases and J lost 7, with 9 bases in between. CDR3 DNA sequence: TGTGCCAGCAGTGATCTCAGAGGTGGCTACACCTTC. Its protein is CASSDLRGGYTF.

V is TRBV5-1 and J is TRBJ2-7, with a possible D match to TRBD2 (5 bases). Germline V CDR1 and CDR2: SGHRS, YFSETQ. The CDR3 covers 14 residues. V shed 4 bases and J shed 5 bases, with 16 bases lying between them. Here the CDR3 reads CASSGSGPGNEQYF. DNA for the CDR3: TGCGCCAGCAGCGGCTCCGGCCCGGGGAACGAGCAGTACTTC.

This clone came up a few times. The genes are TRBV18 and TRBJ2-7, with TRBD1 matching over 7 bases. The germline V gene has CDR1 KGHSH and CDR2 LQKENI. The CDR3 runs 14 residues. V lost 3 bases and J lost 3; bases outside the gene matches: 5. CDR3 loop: CASSPKTGRYEQYF. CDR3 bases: TGTGCCAGCTCACCGAAGACAGGGCGCTACGAGCAGTACTTC.

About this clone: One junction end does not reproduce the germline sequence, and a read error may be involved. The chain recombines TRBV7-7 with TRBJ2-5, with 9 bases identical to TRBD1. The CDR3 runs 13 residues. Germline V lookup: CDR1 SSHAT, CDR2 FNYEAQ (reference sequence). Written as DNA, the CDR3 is TGTGCTAGCAGCGTCGACAGGGGGGAGACCCAGTACTTC. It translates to CASSVDRGETQYF.

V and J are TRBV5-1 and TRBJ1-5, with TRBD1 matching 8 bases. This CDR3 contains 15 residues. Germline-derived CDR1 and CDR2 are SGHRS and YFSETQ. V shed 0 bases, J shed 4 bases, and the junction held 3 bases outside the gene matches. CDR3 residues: CASSLGQGNNQPQHF. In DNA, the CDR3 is TGCGCCAGCAGCTTGGGACAGGGGAATAATCAGCCCCAGCATTTT.

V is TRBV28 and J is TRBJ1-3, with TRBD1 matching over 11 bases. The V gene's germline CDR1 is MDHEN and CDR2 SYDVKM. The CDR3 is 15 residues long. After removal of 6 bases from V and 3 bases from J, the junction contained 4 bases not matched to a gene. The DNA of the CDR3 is TGTGCCAGCAGCCTGGACAGGGGGCTTGGAAACACCATATATTTT. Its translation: CASSLDRGLGNTIYF.

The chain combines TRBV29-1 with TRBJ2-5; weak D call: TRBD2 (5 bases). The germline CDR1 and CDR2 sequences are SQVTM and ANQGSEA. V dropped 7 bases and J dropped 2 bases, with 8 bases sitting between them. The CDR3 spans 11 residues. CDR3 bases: TGCAGCGGACGGGAACAAGAGACCCAGTACTTC. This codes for CSGREQETQYF.

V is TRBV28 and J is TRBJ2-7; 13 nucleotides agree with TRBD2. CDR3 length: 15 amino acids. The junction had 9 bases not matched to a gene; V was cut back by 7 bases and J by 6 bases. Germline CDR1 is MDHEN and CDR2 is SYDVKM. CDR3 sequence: CASIGGTSGDREQYF. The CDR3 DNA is TGTGCCAGCATCGGAGGGACTAGCGGGGACCGCGAGCAGTACTTC.

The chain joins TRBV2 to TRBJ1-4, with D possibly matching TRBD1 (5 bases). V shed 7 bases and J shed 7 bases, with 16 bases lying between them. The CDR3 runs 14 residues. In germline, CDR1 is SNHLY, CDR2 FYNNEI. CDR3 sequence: CASKVGRVGEKLFF. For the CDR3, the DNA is TGTGCCAGCAAGGTCGGCAGGGTGGGTGAAAAACTGTTTTTT.

The DNA of the CDR3 is TGTGCCAGCGGGGGGTACGAGCAGTACTTC. Amino acid sequence: CASGGYEQYF. This chain joins TRBV6-6 and TRBJ2-7, with D perhaps TRBD2 (6 bases). The CDR3 runs 10 residues. Trimming pared 8 bases from V and 4 bases from J, leaving 6 bases between. Germline values: CDR1 MNHNY, CDR2 SVGAGI (reference sequence).

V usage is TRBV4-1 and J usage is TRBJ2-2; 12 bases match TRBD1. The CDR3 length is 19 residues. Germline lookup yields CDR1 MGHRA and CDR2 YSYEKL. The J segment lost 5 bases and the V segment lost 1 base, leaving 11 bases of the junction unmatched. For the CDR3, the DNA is TGCGCCAGCAGCCAAGCGGGGGACAGGGGGCCCCTGGGGACCGGGGAGCTGTTTTTT. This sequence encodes CASSQAGDRGPLGTGELFF.

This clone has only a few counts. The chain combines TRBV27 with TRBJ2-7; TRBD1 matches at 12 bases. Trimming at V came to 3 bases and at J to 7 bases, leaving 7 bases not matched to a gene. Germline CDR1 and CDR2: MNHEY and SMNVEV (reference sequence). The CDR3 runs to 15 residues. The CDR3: CASSFTGQGAREQYF. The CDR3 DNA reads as TGTGCCAGCAGTTTTACGGGACAGGGGGCGCGTGAGCAGTACTTC.